One sample yielded the 5 T cell receptor beta chains listed below, sequenced in a study of OX40 agonist ivuxolimab in advanced cancers. The table came from immunoSEQ multiplex PCR; TCRdb's copy has only in-frame clones and leaves some out. Of about 68,000 clones listed, 85% were seen once; the top ten hold around 0.68%. The material was CD4+ or CD8+ T cells sorted from blood, obtained in a trial of the OX40 agonist ivuxolimab. The receptor source for this set is an adult with an advanced solid tumor such as melanoma, head and neck, liver or kidney cancer.

CDR3 bases: TGCGCCAGCAGCCCGCCTCTGCTAGGGGATGAGCAGTTCTTC. Amino acids: CASSPPLLGDEQFF. The chain combines TRBV5-1 with TRBJ2-1; the D gene is possibly TRBD1 (5 bases). CDR1 is SGHRS and CDR2 is YFSETQ in the germline V gene. V gave up 4 bases and J gave up 8 bases, with 16 bases separating them. This CDR3 is built from 14 residues.

The V and J genes are TRBV5-6 and TRBJ2-3; either TRBD1 or TRBD2 may supply D (8 bases each). This CDR3 contains 17 residues. CDR1 SGHDT and CDR2 YYEEEE come from the germline V gene. V gave up 3 bases and J gave up 3 bases, with 20 bases separating them. The CDR3 DNA reads as TGTGCCAGCAGCTCGGGAGGGTACAGGGGGAGAACAGATACGCAGTATTTT. Protein product: CASSSGGYRGRTDTQYF. Full variable domain (remainder filled in from reference TRBV5-6 and TRBJ2-3): DAGVTQSPTHLIKTRGQQVTLRCSPKSGHDTVSWYQQALGQGPQFIFQYYEEEERQRGNFPDRFSGHQFPNYSSELNVNALLLGDSALYLCASSSGGYRGRTDTQYFGPGTRLTVL.

The chain couples TRBV6-5 to TRBJ2-7; 9 bases match TRBD1. The CDR3 length is 13 residues. CDR1 and CDR2 from the germline V gene are MNHEY and SVGAGI. Unmatched junction bases numbered 8, after V lost 7 bases and J lost 7 bases. The CDR3 loop reads CASNPQGAREQYF. CDR3 DNA: TGTGCCAGCAACCCACAGGGGGCGCGGGAGCAGTACTTC.

This clone appeared once. The chain recombines TRBV6-5 with TRBJ1-1, with TRBD1 identical over 11 bases. Germline CDR1 and CDR2: MNHEY and SVGAGI. This CDR3 is built from 14 residues. V was pared by 6 bases and J by 4 bases, with 4 bases of the junction left unmatched. The CDR3 sequence is CASRWGQGVTEAFF. CDR3 coding DNA: TGTGCCAGCAGATGGGGACAGGGGGTCACTGAAGCTTTCTTT.

The rearrangement links TRBV7-2 to TRBJ2-7; TRBD2 matches at 12 bases. The V segment lost 5 bases and the J segment 4 bases; nucleotides outside the gene matches: 6. Germline assignment: CDR1 SGHTA and CDR2 FQGNSA. This CDR3 has 15 amino acids. CDR3 region: CASSRTSGDIYEQYF. The DNA for the CDR3 is TGTGCCAGCAGCAGGACTAGCGGGGACATTTACGAGCAGTACTTC.